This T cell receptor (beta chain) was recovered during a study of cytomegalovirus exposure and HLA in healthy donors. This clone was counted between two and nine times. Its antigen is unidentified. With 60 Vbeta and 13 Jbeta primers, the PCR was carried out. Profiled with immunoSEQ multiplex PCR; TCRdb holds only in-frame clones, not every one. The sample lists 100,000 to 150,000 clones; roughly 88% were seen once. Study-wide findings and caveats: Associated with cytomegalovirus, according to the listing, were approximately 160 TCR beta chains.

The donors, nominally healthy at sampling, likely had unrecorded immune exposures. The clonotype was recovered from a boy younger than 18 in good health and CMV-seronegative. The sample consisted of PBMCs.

The CDR3: CASIDQGYVNTEAFF. CDR3 bases: TGTGCCAGCATTGATCAGGGGTATGTGAACACTGAAGCTTTCTTT. The V call is TRBV6-1, the J call TRBJ1-1, with a weak D call TRBD1 (6 bases). Trimming took off 7 bases at V and 0 bases at J, with 15 bases between the two ends. This CDR3 region has 15 residues. The germline gives CDR1 MNHNS, CDR2 SASEGT.